Listed below are T cell receptor beta chains from one sample, sequenced in a study of Graves' ophthalmopathy and Graves' hyperthyroidism. TCRdb itself ran the multiplex PCR reads through MiXCR, one entry per CDR3 protein. The sample has fewer than 250,000 distinct CDR3 sequences, 25% to 30% seen once. Source material: peripheral blood. Every receptor here comes from a man in his forties or fifties with Graves' ophthalmopathy. Both conserved end residues are trimmed from each CDR3. A D gene is named only where the DNA matches it firmly.

-	TRBV19	TRBJ2-6	ASSILASGANVLT
-	TRBV5-1	TRBJ2-7	ASSPQGHEQY
-	TRBV18	TRBJ2-6	ASSRVDASSGANVLT
-	TRBV6-1	TRBJ1-5	ASSEGLRDIPNQPQH
TRBD1	TRBV28	TRBJ1-2	ASSQPGGYGYT
-	TRBV20-1	TRBJ2-7	SARAGGNRMSYEQY
-	TRBV12-3/TRBV12-4	TRBJ1-2	ASSTENTAWGYT
TRBD1	TRBV7-8	TRBJ2-5	ASRPADRGLETQY
-	TRBV6-5	TRBJ2-7	ASSLDRGLEQY
TRBD2	TRBV9	TRBJ2-7	ASSVAGREGHEQY
-	TRBV28	TRBJ2-7	ASSLREQY
TRBD1	TRBV7-2	TRBJ1-5	ASSPEGQFNQPQH
-	TRBV12-3/TRBV12-4	TRBJ1-5	ASSLYMTRNQPQH
TRBD2	TRBV11-2	TRBJ2-7	ASSLGLGLAGESYEQY
TRBD2	TRBV28	TRBJ2-7	ASSLLGGGSYEQY
-	TRBV6-2/TRBV6-3	TRBJ2-7	ASSYRIEGLSYEQY
-	TRBV20-1	TRBJ2-7	SARSEGYEQY
TRBD1	TRBV29-1	TRBJ2-5	SAERSRTGGGETQY
-	TRBV5-8	TRBJ2-7	ASSLATFWEVNYEQY
-	TRBV24-1	TRBJ2-7	ATQGWTYEQY
-	TRBV6-1	TRBJ1-1	ASSDWNTEAF
TRBD2	TRBV4-1	TRBJ2-7	ASSLERETAYEQY
TRBD1	TRBV12-3/TRBV12-4	TRBJ2-7	ASSFGDRGSEQY
-	TRBV24-1	TRBJ2-4	ATPRAALAKNIQY
-	TRBV24-1	TRBJ1-2	ATSLGRSLGYT
-	TRBV7-2	TRBJ1-2	ASSLATAPPAIYYGYT